This T cell receptor (beta chain) comes out of a study of T-cell memory formation after mild COVID-19. On this clonotype: Antigen: not known.

Study-wide results and limits: The pre-infection memory compartment contained some responding clones, suggesting cross-reactive memory joined. Clones contracting across day 15 to 85 had a balanced CD4/CD8 profile; later expanding clones leaned CD4+.

TCRdb processed the 5' RACE reads anew with MiXCR; each CDR3 protein has one entry. This table holds about 560,000 distinct CDR3 sequences, approximately 15% found once. Trimming removed 5 bases from V and 1 base from J, with 12 bases in between. CDR3 length: 15 amino acids. Per the germline V gene, CDR1 is SGHTA and CDR2 is FQGNSA. The receptor's source is an adult woman who had mild COVID-19 (a few samples of this study predate the infection). Cell type and time point are not known. The sequenced sample consisted of PBMCs or a T cell subset sorted from them (not recorded which). The rearrangement uses TRBV7-2 and TRBJ2-1; D not resolved. CDR3 loop: CASSNKVGSYNEQFF. The CDR3 DNA is TGTGCCAGCAGCAACAAGGTGGGGTCCTACAATGAGCAGTTCTTC.